This T cell receptor (beta chain) was sequenced in a study of long-term antiretroviral therapy in people with HIV. Researchers ran immunoSEQ v3.0 at survey level. TCRdb's table, derived via immunoSEQ multiplex PCR, lists solely in-frame clones and lacks some. The data hold tens of thousands of clones, with around 82% observed a single time. Until DNA extraction, the samples held between roughly 1-10 million cryopreserved PBMC. Trimming took 0 bases from V and 1 from J; bases not matched to a gene: 6. Germline loops: CDR1 SGHRS, CDR2 YFSETQ. This CDR3 spans 17 amino acids. This receptor was obtained from a man between 40 and 49 years old with HIV. The sequences come from unsorted PBMCs, collected 3 years after starting antiretroviral therapy. The genes are TRBV5-1 and TRBJ2-3, with 9 bases aligning to TRBD2. CDR3 in amino acids: CASSLALSGSGTDTQYF. The CDR3 DNA is TGCGCCAGCAGCTTGGCCCTTAGCGGGAGCGGCACAGATACGCAGTATTTT.